A single T cell receptor beta chain is shown here with its context. Time point indicated: sample taken at primary tumor resection. Researchers sequenced whole RNA taken from tumor, nontumor lung or frozen PBMC without sorting. The data belong to a study of spatial heterogeneity in lung cancer. On the study more broadly: Beta-chain sequences consistently outnumbered alpha-chain sequences in detection.

V lost 9 bases and J lost 3; bases outside the gene matches: 2. This CDR3 comprises 12 residues. Germline CDR1 and CDR2: ENHRY and SYGVKD. TCRdb called the 5' RACE reads again in MiXCR, with one record for every CDR3 protein. The data show approximately 92,000 distinct CDR3 sequences, 12% seen once. Source: PBMCs, taken at surgery. The sequence was collected from a male donor with early-stage non-small cell lung cancer. J is TRBJ1-1 and V is TRBV10-3; 9 bases line up with TRBD1. In DNA form, the CDR3 reads TGTGCCATAAGGACAGGGGACACTGAAGCTTTCTTT. It specifies CAIRTGDTEAFF.